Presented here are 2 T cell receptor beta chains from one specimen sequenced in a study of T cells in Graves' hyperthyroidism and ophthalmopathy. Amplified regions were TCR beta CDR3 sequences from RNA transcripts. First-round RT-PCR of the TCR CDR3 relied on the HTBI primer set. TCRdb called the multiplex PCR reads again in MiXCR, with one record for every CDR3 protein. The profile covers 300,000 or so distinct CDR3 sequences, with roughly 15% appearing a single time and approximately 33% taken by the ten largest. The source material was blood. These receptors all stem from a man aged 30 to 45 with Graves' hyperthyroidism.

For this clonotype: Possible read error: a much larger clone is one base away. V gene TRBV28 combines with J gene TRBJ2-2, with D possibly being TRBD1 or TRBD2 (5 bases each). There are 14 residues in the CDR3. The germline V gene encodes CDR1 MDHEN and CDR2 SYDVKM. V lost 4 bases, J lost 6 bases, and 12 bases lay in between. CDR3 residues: CASSWGPDAGELFF. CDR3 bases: TGTGCCAGCAGTTGGGGACCAGATGCCGGGGAGCTGTTTTTT.

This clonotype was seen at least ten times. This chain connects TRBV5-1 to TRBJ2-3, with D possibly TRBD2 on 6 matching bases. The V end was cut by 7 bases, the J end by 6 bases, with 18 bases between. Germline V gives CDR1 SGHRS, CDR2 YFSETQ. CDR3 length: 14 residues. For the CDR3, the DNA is TGCGCCAGCCGATTGACGGGAGTTACGGATACGCAGTATTTT. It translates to CASRLTGVTDTQYF.